These 6 T cell receptor beta chains were all obtained from the same sample, sequenced in a study of blood T cell repertoires in COVID-19. Sequencing was performed with immunoSEQ multiplex PCR; in TCRdb, only in-frame clones are kept and a portion is missing. The data hold roughly 70,000 clones, with about nine tenths observed a single time. The material sequenced was peripheral blood. The receptors derive from a man over 45 with acute or convalescent COVID-19.

The rearrangement joins TRBV29-1 to TRBJ2-5, with TRBD2 matching 13 bases. Looked up from germline, CDR1 is SQVTM and CDR2 is ANQGSEA. The CDR3 runs to 14 residues. V was clipped by 6 bases and J by 5 bases; unmatched bases: 6. The CDR3 nucleotides read TGCAGCGTGGCGGGACTAGCGGGAAGCGAGACCCAGTACTTC. Residues: CSVAGLAGSETQYF.

The rearrangement uses TRBV7-3 and TRBJ2-2; possible D gene TRBD2, 6 bases. The CDR3 length is 16 residues. CDR1 and CDR2 from the germline V gene are SGHTA and FQGTGA. The V end lost 2 bases, the J end lost 3 bases, and 13 bases lay between the germline ends. DNA of the CDR3: TGTGCCAGCAGCTTATATTCGGCTAGCGACACCGGGGAGCTGTTTTTT. It yields the protein CASSLYSASDTGELFF.

The chain couples TRBV10-3 to TRBJ1-4; TRBD1 aligns across 7 bases. Germline CDR1 and CDR2: ENHRY and SYGVKD. This CDR3 has 14 amino acids. J gave up 8 bases and V 2 bases, and 5 bases lay outside the gene matches. The CDR3 bases are TGTGCCATCAGTGAGGTAGGACAGGCGGAAAAACTGTTTTTT. This encodes CAISEVGQAEKLFF.

This clone showed up just once. The rearrangement uses TRBV29-1 and TRBJ2-2, with D possibly matching TRBD1 (6 bases). Per germline, CDR1 SQVTM and CDR2 ANQGSEA. CDR3 length: 14 amino acids. The V and J ends lost 4 bases and 2 bases respectively, with 11 bases between them. The CDR3 reads CSVVGQTNTGELFF. CDR3 sequence (DNA): TGCAGCGTTGTCGGACAGACCAACACCGGGGAGCTGTTTTTT.

Details on this clone: Other DNA sequences from this sample encode an identical CDR3 as well. The chain has TRBV7-9 and TRBJ1-4; D perhaps matches TRBD1 (6 bases). Germline V gene data show CDR1 as SEHNR and CDR2 as FQNEAQ (reference sequence). The CDR3 sequence is 15 residues long. The V and J ends lost 2 bases and 0 bases respectively, with 7 bases between them. CDR3 loop: CASSLRTATNEKLFF. In nucleotides, the CDR3 is TGTGCCAGCAGCTTAAGGACAGCAACTAATGAAAAACTGTTTTTT.

V and J are TRBV15 and TRBJ2-2, with D possibly being TRBD1 (5 bases). Trimming pared 4 bases from V and 3 bases from J, leaving 15 bases between. The CDR3 runs 16 residues. CDR1 LNHNV and CDR2 YYDKDF come from the germline V gene (reference sequence). As DNA, the CDR3 is TGTGCCACCAGCATTCCAGGGATTCCTGACACCGGGGAGCTGTTTTTT. Its translation is CATSIPGIPDTGELFF.